The 31 T cell receptor beta chains below were found in one sample sequenced in a study of blood T cells in healthy people across ages. Sample-barcoded 5' priming and a J-beta primer mix drove a second PCR of 7 to 11 cycles. TCRdb used MiXCR to reprocess the 5' RACE reads, holding one entry per CDR3 protein. This table has about 560,000 distinct CDR3 sequences, about 25% appearing once. These data also featured in a second study, about T cells of mothers and their children.

Material: blood. All receptors come from a boy aged 2 to 9 in good health.

This chain links TRBV6-2 or TRBV6-3 with TRBJ2-5, with D possibly being TRBD2 (6 bases). The germline gives CDR1 MNHEY, CDR2 SVGEGT. This CDR3 has 14 amino acids. Trimming removed 8 bases at V and 2 bases at J, with 15 bases between. The CDR3 region has the DNA TGTGCCAGCGCCAGGAGGGCACGGCAAGAGACCCAGTACTTC. It encodes CASARRARQETQYF.

The genes are TRBV2 and TRBJ1-1, with D unresolved. Per the germline V gene, CDR1 is SNHLY and CDR2 is FYNNEI. The ends were cut back, 3 bases at V and 12 bases at J, with 11 bases in the middle. The CDR3 runs 11 residues. The CDR3 is CASSDSRISFF. CDR3 bases: TGTGCCAGCAGTGACTCTCGGATATCTTTCTTT.

This chain links TRBV5-1 with TRBJ2-1, with TRBD2 matching over 12 bases. The CDR3 spans 18 residues. The germline gives CDR1 SGHRS, CDR2 YFSETQ. The ends lost 1 base at V and 1 base at J; junction bases unmatched: 6. This chain's CDR3 is CASSLSLAGGVSYNEQFF. The CDR3 DNA is TGCGCCAGCAGCTTGTCGCTAGCGGGAGGGGTATCCTACAATGAGCAGTTCTTC.

The V call is TRBV4-3, the J call TRBJ1-1, with 8 positions matching TRBD1. The ends lost 0 bases at V and 0 bases at J; junction bases unmatched: 6. This CDR3 comprises 17 residues. Germline V gene sequence: CDR1 LGHNA, CDR2 YSLEER. The CDR3 here is CASSQDQGAKVNTEAFF. The CDR3 bases are TGCGCCAGCAGCCAAGATCAGGGGGCGAAAGTGAACACTGAAGCTTTCTTT.

This clonotype was seen a handful of times. The rearrangement links TRBV7-9 to TRBJ2-5, with TRBD1 as a possible D gene (5 bases). The end of the DNA fits TRBJ2-7 better, so the J call may be wrong. The CDR3 sequence is 13 residues long. Germline-derived CDR1 and CDR2 are SEHNR and FQNEAQ (reference sequence). The chain's CDR3 is CASSLGSGAEQYF. The CDR3 region has the DNA TGTGCCAGCAGCTTAGGTTCTGGGGCCGAGCAGTACTTC.

This chain uses TRBV5-6 with TRBJ2-5, with a tentative D call TRBD2 (6 bases). Germline values: CDR1 SGHDT, CDR2 YYEEEE. CDR3 length equals 14 residues. Between the trimmed V and J ends, which lost 6 bases and 6 bases, there was a span of 18 bases. CDR3 DNA sequence: TGTGCCAGCACCTCGGGACTGGGCGCCCAGACCCAGTACTTC. This encodes CASTSGLGAQTQYF. The whole variable domain, remainder taken from reference TRBV5-6 and TRBJ2-5, is DAGVTQSPTHLIKTRGQQVTLRCSPKSGHDTVSWYQQALGQGPQFIFQYYEEEERQRGNFPDRFSGHQFPNYSSELNVNALLLGDSALYLCASTSGLGAQTQYFGPGTRLLVL.

V usage is TRBV20-1 and J usage is TRBJ2-7; perhaps D is TRBD1 or TRBD2 (6 bases each). This CDR3 has 14 residues. Germline V gives CDR1 DFQATT, CDR2 SNEGSKA (reference sequence). Trimming took 6 bases from V and 2 from J, leaving 17 bases between them. The CDR3 sequence: CSAQGQRGAYEQYF. CDR3 sequence (DNA): TGCAGTGCCCAAGGACAGCGCGGGGCCTACGAGCAGTACTTC.

The chain couples TRBV27 to TRBJ1-1; D is unclear. The V end was cut by 0 bases, the J end by 4 bases, with 9 bases between. CDR3 length: 14 residues. Looked up from germline, CDR1 is MNHEY and CDR2 is SMNVEV (reference sequence). In DNA, the CDR3 is TGTGCCAGCAGTTTATCGGCGGCTACCACTGAAGCTTTCTTT. Protein: CASSLSAATTEAFF.

The table lists this clonotype with a count of one. The V gene is TRBV6-5, the J gene TRBJ1-5; 7 positions match TRBD1. CDR3 size: 15 residues. V was clipped by 5 bases and J by 4 bases; unmatched bases: 8. Per germline, CDR1 MNHEY and CDR2 SVGAGI. This chain's CDR3 is CASSPLQGRNQPQHF. Written as DNA, the CDR3 is TGTGCCAGCAGTCCCCTACAGGGGAGAAATCAGCCCCAGCATTTT.

This clonotype was recorded a few times. CDR3 sequence reads: CASSLTSGRALGEQFF. The DNA for the CDR3 is TGTGCCAGCAGTTTAACAAGCGGGAGGGCCTTGGGTGAGCAGTTCTTC. V gene TRBV12-3 or TRBV12-4 combines with J gene TRBJ2-1; 10 nucleotides match TRBD2. The length of the CDR3 is 16 residues. J gave up 9 bases and V 2 bases, and 10 bases lay outside the gene matches.

This clonotype was detected many times. V gene TRBV13 combines with J gene TRBJ2-7; 11 positions match TRBD1. This CDR3 is 14 amino acids long. Germline V CDR1 and CDR2: PRHDT, FYEKMQ (reference sequence). Trimming took 5 bases from V and 9 from J; bases not matched to a gene: 9. The CDR3 nucleotides read TGTGCCAGCAGCCCAGGGACAGGGGGATTCGGGCAGTACTTC. Its translation: CASSPGTGGFGQYF.

This clonotype was seen a few times. This chain uses TRBV2 with TRBJ2-4; D is ambiguous. CDR1 is SNHLY, CDR2 FYNNEI, per germline. V was shortened by 3 bases and J by 5 bases, with 14 bases between the two germline ends. The CDR3 is 15 residues long. Here the CDR3 DNA reads TGTGCCAGCAGTGAGGCGTGGGTAGTGGAAAACATTCAGTACTTC. This sequence encodes CASSEAWVVENIQYF.

In this sample, this clonotype turned up a few times. The chain has TRBV7-2 and TRBJ1-6, with 8 bases aligning to TRBD1. V lost 2 bases and J lost 7; bases outside the gene matches: 4. In germline, CDR1 is SGHTA, CDR2 FQGNSA. The CDR3 runs 15 residues. CDR3 amino acids: CASSLTGGMNSPLHF. CDR3 sequence (DNA): TGTGCCAGCAGCTTAACAGGGGGAATGAATTCACCCCTCCACTTT.

This rearrangement joins TRBV6-6 to TRBJ2-5, with TRBD1 identical over 11 bases. The tail of the sequence fits TRBJ2-1 better, so the J call may be wrong. CDR3 length: 15 amino acids. Germline V lookup: CDR1 MNHNY, CDR2 SVGAGI (reference sequence). Here the CDR3 DNA reads TGTGCCAGCACCGTAGGGACAGGGGGTATGAATGAGCAGTTCTTC. This gives the protein CASTVGTGGMNEQFF.

The V and J genes are TRBV28 and TRBJ2-7; tentatively, D is TRBD2 (6 bases). Germline V CDR1 and CDR2: MDHEN, SYDVKM. V shed 4 bases and J shed 2 bases, with 9 bases lying between them. The CDR3 covers 13 residues. For the CDR3, the DNA is TGTGCCAGCAGTTGGCGGGGAACCTACGAGCAGTACTTC. Protein: CASSWRGTYEQYF.

The chain has TRBV6-2 or TRBV6-3 and TRBJ2-7; D gene ambiguous. Germline V gene lookup returns CDR1 MNHEY and CDR2 SVGEGT. Trimming left V 4 bases short and J 6 bases short, with 13 bases between. This CDR3 comprises 13 residues. The CDR3 region has the DNA TGTGCCAGCAGTTTCCCCCTCCCGGTCGAGCAGTACTTC. Its translation: CASSFPLPVEQYF.

The genes are TRBV5-6 and TRBJ2-5, with D possibly being TRBD1 (5 bases). The CDR3 has 14 residues. V was clipped by 3 bases and J by 3 bases, with 12 bases between them. CDR1 is SGHDT and CDR2 is YYEEEE in the germline V gene. This chain's CDR3 is CASSSDLTEETQYF. The DNA for the CDR3 is TGTGCCAGCAGCTCGGACCTGACAGAAGAGACCCAGTACTTC.

This clonotype was counted only a few times. The chain is built from TRBV5-1 and TRBJ2-7, with TRBD1 matching over 7 bases. The CDR3 runs 14 residues. CDR1 and CDR2 (germline): SGHRS, YFSETQ. The V segment lost 0 bases and the J segment 2 bases; nucleotides outside the gene matches: 2. CDR3 amino acids: CASSLAGTAYEQYF. The CDR3 DNA reads TGCGCCAGCAGCTTGGCCGGGACAGCCTACGAGCAGTACTTC.

The V and J genes are TRBV6-6 and TRBJ1-6, with D uncertain. CDR3 length: 14 amino acids. From germline, CDR1 is MNHNY and CDR2 SVGAGI (reference sequence). Deletions cut 6 bases from V and 4 bases from J, with 10 bases between. The CDR3 DNA reads as TGTGCCAGCAGACGGACCGATTATAATTCACCCCTCCACTTT. It codes for CASRRTDYNSPLHF.

This sequence joins TRBV20-1 and TRBJ2-4; D is possibly TRBD1 or TRBD2 (6 bases each). The length of the CDR3 is 13 residues. The germline gives CDR1 DFQATT, CDR2 SNEGSKA (reference sequence). Trimming cost V 6 bases and J 3 bases, with 12 bases left between them. The CDR3 bases are TGCAGTGCAAGGGGGGATATCAAAAACATTCAGTACTTC. The encoded protein is CSARGDIKNIQYF.

The rearrangement links TRBV20-1 to TRBJ2-1, with 14 bases identical to TRBD2. V trimming: 0 bases; J trimming: 3 bases; junction bases outside the gene matches: 4. The CDR3 consists of 17 residues. Germline V gene lookup returns CDR1 DFQATT and CDR2 SNEGSKA (reference sequence). CDR3: CSAREGLAGARYNEQFF. In DNA form, the CDR3 reads TGCAGTGCTAGAGAGGGACTAGCGGGAGCTCGCTACAATGAGCAGTTCTTC.

This clonotype came up a few times. V and J are TRBV30 and TRBJ1-1; tentatively, D is TRBD1 (5 bases). V lost 2 bases, J lost 1 base, and 8 bases lay in between. This CDR3 spans 13 amino acids. Germline assignment: CDR1 GTSNPN and CDR2 SVGIG (reference sequence). CDR3 sequence reads: CAWSTRANTEAFF. The CDR3 DNA reads TGTGCCTGGAGTACCAGGGCGAACACTGAAGCTTTCTTT.

The J gene is TRBJ2-1, the V gene TRBV7-3; 8 positions agree with TRBD1. The CDR3 runs 15 residues. V gave up 0 bases and J gave up 6 bases; unmatched junction bases: 4. Per germline, CDR1 SGHTA and CDR2 FQGTGA. CDR3 sequence reads: CASSLTVTGVNEQFF. The CDR3 DNA is TGTGCCAGCAGCTTAACGGTGACAGGGGTCAATGAGCAGTTCTTC.

This sequence joins TRBV20-1 and TRBJ2-7; 7 positions match TRBD2. CDR3 size: 16 residues. The V segment lost 1 base and the J segment 3 bases; nucleotides outside the gene matches: 12. Germline loops: CDR1 DFQATT, CDR2 SNEGSKA (reference sequence). CDR3 residues: CSARAPSASGYYEQYF. CDR3 DNA sequence: TGCAGTGCTAGAGCCCCCTCGGCTAGCGGTTACTACGAGCAGTACTTC.

The gene calls are TRBV20-1 and TRBJ1-1; 10 positions agree with TRBD1. CDR1 DFQATT and CDR2 SNEGSKA come from the germline V gene (reference sequence). V lost 2 bases and J lost 0; bases outside the gene matches: 12. The CDR3 has 18 amino acids. CDR3 DNA: TGCAGTGCTAGACCCCCCCGACCGGGACAGGGGATGAACACTGAAGCTTTCTTT. Protein: CSARPPRPGQGMNTEAFF.

This clonotype was counted between two and nine times. The chain recombines TRBV4-3 with TRBJ2-7; 8 nucleotides align to TRBD2. J lost 6 bases, V lost 5 bases, and 9 bases had no gene match. Germline V gene sequence: CDR1 LGHNA, CDR2 YSLEER. There are 14 residues in the CDR3. The CDR3: CASSNSREGIEQYF. The CDR3 region has the DNA TGCGCCAGCAGCAACAGTCGGGAGGGTATCGAGCAGTACTTC.

This rearrangement joins TRBV10-1 to TRBJ2-5; tentative D call: TRBD1 (5 bases). The closer fit of TRBJ2-1 to the DNA end suggests the J call may be wrong. The CDR3 sequence is 15 residues long. Germline V gene sequence: CDR1 WNHNN, CDR2 SYGVQD (reference sequence). CDR3 nucleotides: TGCGCCAGCTCTTCCGGGCAGGGAAGATACAATGAGCAGTTCTTC. Encoded protein: CASSSGQGRYNEQFF.

The chain uses TRBV24-1 and TRBJ2-7; TRBD1 agrees at 7 bases. Germline V gene sequence: CDR1 KGHDR, CDR2 SFDVKD. V dropped 5 bases and J dropped 3; count of bases not matched to a gene: 9. The CDR3 is made up of 15 amino acids. The DNA of the CDR3 is TGTGCCACCAGTGTCGCCGGGACAGTAGACTACGAGCAGTACTTC. It codes for CATSVAGTVDYEQYF.

Comments on this clonotype: It is unclear where the CDR3 begins or ends on the DNA, so no DNA is shown, and the CDR3 is as TCRdb lists it. The gene calls are TRBV7-9 and TRBJ2-7. The CDR3 has 16 amino acids, counting both end residues. Germline V gene lookup returns CDR1 SEHNR and CDR2 FQNEAQ (reference sequence). The CDR3 loop reads CASSSLFGVGTYEHYF.

This clonotype showed up just a few times. This sequence joins TRBV29-1 and TRBJ2-5; weak D call: TRBD1 (5 bases). Germline CDR1 SQVTM, CDR2 ANQGSEA. Trimming removed 6 bases at V and 1 base at J, with 15 bases between. This CDR3 is built from 14 residues. This CDR3 reads CSVARVRAQETQYF. CDR3 in DNA: TGCAGCGTGGCCAGGGTACGGGCCCAAGAGACCCAGTACTTC.

The V call is TRBV5-4, the J call TRBJ2-3; 8 bases match TRBD2. The ends lost 2 bases at V and 5 bases at J; junction bases unmatched: 4. CDR1 is SGHNT, CDR2 YYREEE, per germline (reference sequence). This CDR3 region has 14 residues. The CDR3 loop is CASSFGLAVDTQYF. In DNA form, the CDR3 reads TGTGCCAGCAGCTTCGGACTAGCCGTAGATACGCAGTATTTT.